Below are 25 T cell receptor beta chains sequenced from a single sample in a study of cytomegalovirus exposure and HLA in healthy donors. A multiplex PCR was run with 60 Vbeta primers and 13 Jbeta primers. Assay: immunoSEQ multiplex PCR; the TCRdb copy retains only in-frame clones and omits some. The sample yields about 230,000 clones, 85% seen once. What was sequenced was PBMCs. Receptors originate from a human donor in good health.

The rearrangement links TRBV7-3 to TRBJ1-1, with D maybe TRBD1 (6 bases). Looked up from germline, CDR1 is SGHTA and CDR2 is FQGTGA. The CDR3 spans 14 residues. Trimming took off 8 bases at V and 4 bases at J, with 17 bases between the two ends. The CDR3 DNA is TGTGCCAGCCGAACAGGGAAAATCAGCACTGAAGCTTTCTTT. Amino acids: CASRTGKISTEAFF. Drawing the rest from reference TRBV7-3 and TRBJ1-1, the complete variable domain is GAGVSQTPSNKVTEKGKYVELRCDPISGHTALYWYRQSLGQGPEFLIYFQGTGAADDSGLPNDRFFAVRPEGSVSTLKIQRTERGDSAVYLCASRTGKISTEAFFGQGTRLTVV.

The rearrangement uses TRBV6-6 and TRBJ2-4; the D gene is possibly TRBD1 (5 bases). Looked up from germline, CDR1 is MNHNY and CDR2 is SVGAGI (reference sequence). The V end lost 2 bases, the J end lost 0 bases, and 8 bases lay between the germline ends. The CDR3 has 15 residues. CDR3 sequence: CASSYTTVAKNIQYF. The CDR3 DNA reads TGTGCCAGCAGTTACACGACAGTAGCCAAAAACATTCAGTACTTC.

The chain couples TRBV30 to TRBJ2-5; D may be TRBD1 (6 bases). The germline V and J ends were trimmed by 2 bases and 10 bases, with 17 bases remaining between them. This CDR3 contains 13 residues. Germline V gene data show CDR1 as GTSNPN and CDR2 as SVGIG (reference sequence). The CDR3 sequence: CAWSPGNQGIQYF. The CDR3, as DNA: TGTGCCTGGAGTCCGGGGAATCAGGGGATCCAGTACTTC.

The chain couples TRBV28 to TRBJ1-2; D not resolved. This CDR3 contains 13 residues. Germline V gene lookup returns CDR1 MDHEN and CDR2 SYDVKM. Trimming took off 3 bases at V and 4 bases at J, with 9 bases between the two ends. CDR3 coding DNA: TGTGCCAGCAGTTTCCAAGCCGTCTATGGCTACACCTTC. Protein product: CASSFQAVYGYTF.

The chain couples TRBV29-1 to TRBJ2-3, with 9 bases matching TRBD2. V was clipped by 3 bases and J by 1 base; unmatched bases: 2. This CDR3 comprises 14 residues. Germline CDR1 is SQVTM and CDR2 is ANQGSEA. The CDR3 nucleotides are TGCAGCGTTGACGCTAGCGGGGGCACAGATACGCAGTATTTT. Protein: CSVDASGGTDTQYF.

The chain links TRBV5-1 to TRBJ2-7; TRBD2 aligns across 14 bases. The trim removed 4 bases at V and 0 bases at J, leaving 3 bases unmatched. CDR1 and CDR2 (germline): SGHRS, YFSETQ. The length of the CDR3 is 16 residues. CDR3 DNA: TGCGCCAGCAGCGGTGGGACTAGCGGGAGCTCCTACGAGCAGTACTTC. Translation: CASSGGTSGSSYEQYF.

The CDR3 DNA is TGCAGTGCTAGTCGCAGTGCTGGCTACACCTTC. Translated: CSASRSAGYTF. V gene TRBV20-1 combines with J gene TRBJ1-2; no reliable D call. V was shortened by 3 bases and J by 7 bases, with 9 bases between the two germline ends. The V gene's germline CDR1 is DFQATT and CDR2 SNEGSKA (reference sequence). The CDR3 is made up of 11 amino acids.

This rearrangement joins TRBV30 to TRBJ2-2; 9 nucleotides align to TRBD2. V trimming: 0 bases; J trimming: 8 bases; junction bases outside the gene matches: 7. The CDR3 runs to 15 residues. Per germline, CDR1 GTSNPN and CDR2 SVGIG (reference sequence). The CDR3 DNA reads TGTGCCTGGAGTGTACGCGGGGGGGTTGCTGGGGAGCTGTTTTTT. Its translation: CAWSVRGGVAGELFF.

This sequence joins TRBV7-9 and TRBJ2-5; 7 bases fit TRBD2. CDR1 SEHNR and CDR2 FQNEAQ come from the germline V gene (reference sequence). Trimming cost V 1 base and J 4 bases; bases outside gene matches: 9. The CDR3 extends over 16 amino acids. CDR3 amino acids: CASSLGEGNRVETQYF. CDR3 nucleotides: TGTGCCAGCAGCTTAGGGGAGGGGAACAGAGTAGAGACCCAGTACTTC.

The chain's CDR3 is CASSYTGGSYEQYF. CDR3 bases: TGTGCCAGCAGTTACACGGGGGGTTCCTACGAGCAGTACTTC. J is TRBJ2-7 and V is TRBV6-6; TRBD2 agrees at 7 bases. Germline V gene data show CDR1 as MNHNY and CDR2 as SVGAGI (reference sequence). The CDR3 covers 14 residues. With 2 bases clipped from V and 1 base from J, the junction kept 2 bases outside the gene matches.

The chain links TRBV28 to TRBJ1-2, with a weak D call TRBD1 (5 bases). The CDR3 extends over 14 amino acids. Trimming removed 5 bases at V and 5 bases at J, with 15 bases between. The germline CDR1 and CDR2 sequences are MDHEN and SYDVKM. The DNA of the CDR3 is TGTGCCAGCAGTCCCTTAATGGGGCCATATGGCTACACCTTC. Its translation is CASSPLMGPYGYTF.

The rearrangement uses TRBV27 and TRBJ1-5, with D tentatively TRBD1 (6 bases). Germline V gene lookup returns CDR1 MNHEY and CDR2 SMNVEV (reference sequence). The CDR3 covers 15 residues. Trimming pared 6 bases from V and 1 base from J, leaving 13 bases between. The CDR3 DNA reads TGTGCCAGCAGAATAGACAGGAAAAGCAATCAGCCCCAGCATTTT. Translated: CASRIDRKSNQPQHF.

The chain carries TRBV7-3 and TRBJ1-1; perhaps TRBD1 as D (6 bases). The CDR3 has 16 residues. The germline gives CDR1 SGHTA, CDR2 FQGTGA. The V gene lost 2 bases and the J gene lost 4 bases, with 17 bases spanning the gap. The CDR3 nucleotides are TGTGCCAGCAGCTTAGGGACACCTTTTGGCGCCACTGAAGCTTTCTTT. This translates into CASSLGTPFGATEAFF.

The genes are TRBV2 and TRBJ2-1; 8 nucleotides line up with TRBD2. The CDR3 has 15 residues. Per germline, CDR1 SNHLY and CDR2 FYNNEI. With 7 bases clipped from V and 9 bases from J, the junction kept 14 bases outside the gene matches. CDR3 amino acids: CASTGGGLAGSEQFF. The CDR3 DNA is TGTGCCAGCACGGGGGGTGGACTAGCAGGGAGTGAGCAGTTCTTC.

This chain uses TRBV27 with TRBJ2-3; tentatively, D is TRBD1 (5 bases). Germline CDR1 reads MNHEY; CDR2 reads SMNVEV (reference sequence). The CDR3 loop spans 12 amino acids. V was pared by 6 bases and J by 3 bases, with 7 bases between. CDR3 DNA sequence: TGTGCCAGCAGGGGGCGGACAGATACGCAGTATTTT. It is translated as CASRGRTDTQYF.

This clone appeared a few times. The rearrangement uses TRBV5-4 and TRBJ1-2; 8 bases are shared with TRBD1. The CDR3 runs to 14 residues. The germline V gene has CDR1 SGHNT and CDR2 YYREEE (reference sequence). Trimming took 3 bases from V and 2 from J; bases not matched to a gene: 3. CDR3 in DNA: TGTGCCAGCAGCTGGCGGACAGGGAACTATGGCTACACCTTC. Translated, it gives CASSWRTGNYGYTF.

This chain links TRBV27 with TRBJ2-3; D unresolved. Germline CDR1 is MNHEY and CDR2 is SMNVEV (reference sequence). Trimming shortened V by 1 base and J by 5 bases, and 13 bases separated the two germline ends. This CDR3 has 15 amino acids. The CDR3 region has the DNA TGTGCCAGCAGTTTATTCGCCAGGAAAGGAGATACGCAGTATTTT. This translates into CASSLFARKGDTQYF.

The chain is built from TRBV4-1 and TRBJ2-5; possible D gene TRBD1, 6 bases. The J call may be mistaken, given a closer DNA end match to TRBJ2-7. The germline V gene has CDR1 MGHRA and CDR2 YSYEKL. This CDR3 has 14 residues. CDR3 coding DNA: TGCGCCAGCAGCCTCGGACAGCACTCCTACGAGCAGTACTTC. This encodes CASSLGQHSYEQYF.

The chain uses TRBV5-4 and TRBJ2-5, with 13 bases lining up with TRBD2. Per germline, CDR1 SGHNT and CDR2 YYREEE (reference sequence). CDR3 size: 17 residues. The ends lost 4 bases at V and 4 bases at J; junction bases unmatched: 10. The CDR3 DNA follows: TGTGCCAGCAGCCCCAGATGGACTAGCGGGAGAACAGAGACCCAGTACTTC. Translation: CASSPRWTSGRTETQYF.

V usage is TRBV28 and J usage is TRBJ1-1; TRBD1 might be the D (5 bases). The CDR3 runs 19 residues. The germline V gene encodes CDR1 MDHEN and CDR2 SYDVKM. Trimming shortened V by 4 bases and J by 3 bases, and 27 bases separated the two germline ends. CDR3 sequence reads: CASSSTWPSRAEYDTEAFF. CDR3 nucleotides: TGTGCCAGCAGTTCCACATGGCCCTCCAGGGCGGAGTACGACACTGAAGCTTTCTTT. Together with reference TRBV28 and TRBJ1-1, the CDR3 gives the full variable domain: DVKVTQSSRYLVKRTGEKVFLECVQDMDHENMFWYRQDPGLGLRLIYFSYDVKMKEKGDIPEGYSVSREKKERFSLILESASTNQTSMYLCASSSTWPSRAEYDTEAFFGQGTRLTVV.

The chain uses TRBV5-1 and TRBJ2-7; 10 positions agree with TRBD2. The CDR3 contains 16 residues. Losses at the gene ends were 4 bases for V and 5 bases for J; bases not matched to a gene: 12. CDR1 is SGHRS and CDR2 is YFSETQ in the germline V gene. This CDR3 is CASSPGSGRAIDEQYF. CDR3 DNA sequence: TGCGCCAGCAGCCCTGGGAGCGGGAGGGCCATCGACGAGCAGTACTTC.

This clone showed up just a few times. The rearrangement links TRBV7-9 to TRBJ2-5; 7 bases are shared with TRBD1. Trimming took 4 bases from V and 3 from J; bases not matched to a gene: 8. The CDR3 sequence is 15 residues long. Germline-derived CDR1 and CDR2 are SEHNR and FQNEAQ (reference sequence). The chain's CDR3 is CASSWWTGGEETQYF. The DNA for the CDR3 is TGTGCCAGCAGCTGGTGGACAGGAGGAGAAGAGACCCAGTACTTC.

J is TRBJ2-1 and V is TRBV5-6; a weak D match, TRBD2 (6 bases). The germline V gene encodes CDR1 SGHDT and CDR2 YYEEEE. V shed 3 bases and J shed 1 base, with 8 bases lying between them. The CDR3 runs to 14 residues. CDR3: CASSSGLSYNEQFF. DNA of the CDR3: TGTGCCAGCAGCTCGGGACTTTCCTACAATGAGCAGTTCTTC. The whole variable domain, remainder taken from reference TRBV5-6 and TRBJ2-1, is DAGVTQSPTHLIKTRGQQVTLRCSPKSGHDTVSWYQQALGQGPQFIFQYYEEEERQRGNFPDRFSGHQFPNYSSELNVNALLLGDSALYLCASSSGLSYNEQFFGPGTRLTVL.

The chain combines TRBV5-5 with TRBJ1-2; 10 bases map to TRBD1. The CDR3 totals 16 residues. The V segment lost 0 bases and the J segment 5 bases; nucleotides outside the gene matches: 7. Germline-derived CDR1 and CDR2 are SGHKS and YYEKEE (reference sequence). In nucleotides, the CDR3 is TGTGCCAGCAGCTTGGCGGGGACAGGGGTTACGTATGGCTACACCTTC. This gives the protein CASSLAGTGVTYGYTF.

The chain employs TRBV7-2 and TRBJ2-7; 7 nucleotides match TRBD1. The CDR3 totals 16 residues. The germline CDR1 and CDR2 sequences are SGHTA and FQGNSA. Unmatched junction bases numbered 8, after V lost 1 base and J lost 2 bases. Here the CDR3 reads CASSLVSSQGAYEQYF. The CDR3 DNA reads TGTGCCAGCAGCTTAGTGAGTAGCCAGGGGGCCTACGAGCAGTACTTC.